The clone carrying this TCR beta chain was found once. What it binds is unknown. The sample comes from a study of memory CD4+ T cells and cytomegalovirus serostatus. Study-wide results and limits: Each of fewer than 80 CMV-associated TCRbeta sequences occurred in one to five individuals.

CDR1 and CDR2 from the germline V gene are MDHEN and SYDVKM. With 3 bases removed from V and 2 bases from J, the gap between germline ends came to 10 bases. The CDR3 sequence is 15 residues long. Single viable CD3+CD4+CD8-CD45RO+ cells were sorted as the memory CD4+ T cells. Sequencing was performed with immunoSEQ multiplex PCR; in TCRdb, only in-frame clones are kept and a portion is missing. The sample has fewer than 35,000 clones, around 76% seen once; the top ten hold 1.1%. The sequencing sample was made of memory CD4+ T cells from blood. This TCR was recovered from an adult in good health and CMV-seronegative. The chain is built from TRBV28 and TRBJ2-2; D tentatively fits TRBD1 or TRBD2 (5 bases each). The CDR3 DNA follows: TGTGCCAGCAGTTTGGGGACGAGCAACACCGGGGAGCTGTTTTTT. Translated: CASSLGTSNTGELFF.